This T cell receptor beta chain comes out of a study of T cell responses to AZD1222 COVID-19 vaccine (dated by TCRdb to the early 2020s). General notes on the study: TCR sequencing covered 233 trial participants: approximately 200 given two doses of AZD1222 and 26 given two doses of MenACWY control vaccine. Trial participants were enrolled into age subgroups of 18-55, 56-69 and 70-plus years, which contained roughly 150, 30 and 60 TCR-sequenced participants, respectively. Results and caveats for the whole study, not just this receptor: Conclusions about previously exposed vaccinees are limited, since just a handful of AZD1222 recipients were seropositive for SARS-CoV-2 at baseline. Participants were mostly white British, with more females than males. The authors suggested clonal diversity may have been underestimated. Reportedly, close to half of the unique spike-specific TCRs recognized epitopes lying outside the regions that are mutated in the B.1.351 and B.1.1.7 variants. Because no day 14 peak-response samples were available, the repertoires could be characterized only after the peak T cell response. The vaccine-associated CD4 TCRs covered the entire spike protein, and the dominant responses fell in regions 160-218 and 743-854. A significant rise in spike-specific TCR breadth and depth was observed after two AZD1222 doses relative to day 0 and relative to MenACWY recipients. In the small 56-69-year group, the increase in depth fell short of significance, most likely because of low power.

The time point label on this specimen signifies: about 28 days (+/-7) after the second vaccine dose. The treatment or condition label of this sample denotes: meningococcal conjugate vaccine given as trial control. Vaccinee samples came from UK trials COV001 and COV002, including a single-blind randomized controlled phase 2/3 trial of AZD1222 (ChAdOx1 nCoV-19) in healthy adults. For TCRbeta chain sequencing, PBMC samples from trial participants were taken at day 0 and at day 28 after the second dose. The germline V gene encodes CDR1 MNHEY and CDR2 SVGEGT. The CDR3 holds 15 amino acids from the cysteine to the phenylalanine. The entry retains the CDR3 DNA only, 45 bases that are in frame from base 1. V is pared back by 6 bases and J by 0 bases, with 11 bases lying between the germline termini. Regarding this clone: Its cognate antigen has yet to be identified. Per-base quality was not reported, and no clone a single base away is much larger than it.

The CDR3 regions of human TCRbeta chains were analyzed by immunosequencing. On the authors' methods: TCRs in the repertoires were matched against a reference library of SARS-CoV-2-specific TCRs that had been generated with the MIRA antigen-specificity platform. Breadth was defined as the fraction of unique TCRs that were SARS-CoV-2-associated, and depth was defined as the fraction of total T cells that were SARS-CoV-2-associated. Using the MIRA data, every spike-specific TCR was mapped to the spike region that the TCR reacted to and assigned to either a CD4 or a CD8 class. Log10-transformed breadth and depth values were compared by one-way ANOVA with Sidak's multiple comparisons tests. Entries here come from immuneACCESS through TCRdb and include only in-frame sequences with V and J called. Some clones fail to appear in such tables; in the studies checked, an unresolved V gene covers under half of the shortfall, and the cause of the remainder is unknown. That table furnishes V, J and clone size, whereas the DNA furnished D and trimming. This sample is represented by 150,000 to 200,000 clones; more than 90% of them were singletons. Roughly 4% of the sample lies in the top ten.

The sequence was collected from an adult who received the MenACWY meningococcal vaccine as a control. Recombination joined TRBV6-2 or TRBV6-3 with TRBJ2-2; there is no confident call for the D gene. Specimen: peripheral blood, collected 28 days after the second dose of the MenACWY control vaccine. The CDR3 in this case is CASSRYRANTGELFF. The nucleotide sequence is TGTGCCAGCAGCCGATACCGGGCGAACACCGGGGAGCTGTTTTTT.